The clone carrying this T cell receptor beta chain was seen only a few times. As yet, its antigen is unknown. The CDR3 regions of TCR beta were amplified from RNA transcripts. HTBI primers were employed in a first-round RT-PCR of the TCR CDR3. TCRdb itself ran the multiplex PCR reads through MiXCR, one entry per CDR3 protein. Of over 500,000 distinct CDR3 sequences listed, roughly a sixth are singletons. These data belong to a study of T cells in Graves' hyperthyroidism and ophthalmopathy. Overall study results and limits: Ophthalmopathy was predicted by the model a median of about six months ahead of onset. In blood, most of the thyroid clonotypes expanded above 0.001 were also present.

CDR3 size: 16 residues. CDR1 and CDR2 from the germline V gene are DFQATT and SNEGSKA (reference sequence). V was pared by 3 bases and J by 7 bases, with 19 bases between. This chain links TRBV20-1 with TRBJ1-6; D remains ambiguous. The TCR comes from a woman in her 30s with Graves' ophthalmopathy. Sequenced: blood. DNA of the CDR3: TGCAGTGCTAGTGAGGCCAGTCCCGGAGGGAATTCACCCCTCCACTTT. This encodes CSASEASPGGNSPLHF.